What follows is one T cell receptor beta chain and its context. It has no known antigen specificity. It has no much larger one-base neighbor in the sample; base qualities were not kept. The immunoSEQ Assay was used to sequence TCR beta CDR3 regions from DNA. In the source study's methods: To compute T cell density, TCR beta template counts were normalized to usable DNA, which was estimated by amplifying housekeeping genes. The preseqR package was used to estimate richness by extrapolating to 400,000 templates for PBMC samples and to 120,000 templates for tissue samples. Clonality was defined by subtracting Pielou's evenness from one. Differential abundance testing on productive amino-acid clonotypes, with a minimum total count of 5 and an alpha of 0.1, was used to identify tissue-enriched TCRs. The Jaccard Index and the Morisita Overlap Index were used to measure repertoire overlap between compartments. GLIPH clustered TCR beta CDR3s with public tetramer-defined viral CDR3s; viral motifs required at least three viral sequences plus V-gene enrichment. The immuneACCESS repertoire file appears here via TCRdb, limited to in-frame rearrangements. These files lack a portion of the clones; in checked studies, under half of the deficit traces to unresolved V genes, and the cause of the others is not known. The V and J calls and the clone size are those of that table, but D and trimming were determined from the DNA. The sample contains 35,000 or so clones, 70% to 90% of them found a single time. The ten largest make up less than 9% of the sample.

At diagnosis, peripheral blood, uninvolved tumor-adjacent lung and tumor were collected and were preserved as a mix of fresh-frozen and FFPE material. For TCR repertoire profiling, the blood samples were analyzed as peripheral blood mononuclear cells. These data come from a study of T cells in localized non-small cell lung cancer (TCRdb year 2020). With respect to the entire study: The study analyzed T cell repertoires of about 230 early-stage NSCLC patients, comparing tumors and uninvolved tumor-adjacent lungs. The cohort was made up of 236 treatment-naive NSCLC patients whose localized lung tumors had been resected. Of the NSCLC patients, 120 to 150 were male and about a hundred were female, and the mean age was around 70 years. The paper's findings and limits, for the study overall: A median of about 61 of the top 100 tumor clones turned up in the paired uninvolved adjacent lung, and some 28 of those clones also ranked among the top 100 of that same adjacent lung. Because multi-region tumor sequencing was not done, intratumor heterogeneity could not be ruled out. Because of the exploratory design, TCR variables were selected using unadjusted p-values without false-discovery rate correction. Uninvolved tumor-adjacent lung showed the highest T cell clonality, higher than tumor, which suggests more focused antigenic responses in the uninvolved tumor-adjacent lung. Longer overall survival was associated with higher blood T cell density, whereas shorter survival was associated with higher adjacent-lung clonality.

Germline trimming: 6 bases from V, 4 bases from J; junction bases outside gene matches: 14. The CDR3 goes from the cysteine to the phenylalanine over 16 residues. Left in the record is the CDR3 DNA by itself, 48 bases read in frame from the first base. For CDR1 and CDR2, the germline V gene lists MDHEN and SYDVKM. The chain employs TRBV28 and TRBJ1-1, with TRBD1 identical over 7 junction bases. The sequence derives from a woman between 40 and 69 years old with stage I lung adenocarcinoma. Sequencing was performed on peripheral blood, taken before any cancer treatment. CDR3 sequence: CASRSGGMGIGTEAFF. The DNA sequence reads TGTGCCAGCAGATCAGGGGGGATGGGCATTGGCACTGAAGCTTTCTTT.